Listed below are T cell receptor beta chains from one sample, sequenced in a study of T cell responses to AZD1222 COVID-19 vaccine. The data were produced by immunoSEQ multiplex PCR, yet TCRdb's version contains in-frame clones alone and is incomplete. The repertoire consists of some 74,000 clones, with around nine tenths occurring once and the leading ten covering approximately 1.3%. This specimen was peripheral blood, taken 28 days after the second AZD1222 dose. The receptors come from an adult who received the AZD1222 COVID-19 vaccine. CDR3s leave out the opening cysteine and the closing phenylalanine or tryptophan. Size is stated for part of the rows, as once, few or many counts, or as a class when the clone is expanded.

>-|TRBV10-3|TRBJ1-1
AISGQVNTEAF
>-|TRBV18|TRBJ2-7
ASSPWRGGVSEQY
>-|TRBV19|TRBJ2-1
ASTVQRETEQF
>-|TRBV7-2|TRBJ2-3
ASSSSGLNTDTQY
>once|TRBV7-9|TRBJ2-2
ASRRLAGGTNTGELF
>-|TRBV7-8|TRBJ1-5
ASSLGTGNQPQH
>-|TRBV21-1|TRBJ1-6
ASSKQGLSSPLH
>few|TRBV6-4|TRBJ1-2
ASSDRVGSYGYT
>-|TRBV2|TRBJ1-1
ASKIGTLTFNTEAF
>-|TRBV10-3|TRBJ2-1
AISAGSHEQF
>-|TRBV27|TRBJ1-6
ASSLILSYNSPLH
>-|TRBV4-3|TRBJ2-2
ASSQDPSGGELF
>-|TRBV6-5|TRBJ2-3
ASRKLAGITDTQY
>-|TRBV6-5|TRBJ1-1
ASTPSMDTEAF